This entry lists 3 T cell receptor beta chains sequenced from one sample in a study of blood T cells in healthy people across ages. Together with a sample-barcoded 5' primer, a J-beta primer mix was included in a second PCR lasting 7 to 11 cycles. TCRdb itself ran the 5' RACE reads through MiXCR, one entry per CDR3 protein. The repertoire holds 1 million or so distinct CDR3 sequences, approximately 26% seen once, with approximately 0.79% in the top ten. A further study also used this sample, focusing on T cells of mothers and their children.

Material: blood. These receptors were taken from a girl aged 2-10 years in good health.

The table lists this clonotype with a few counts. The chain links TRBV20-1 to TRBJ1-2, with D maybe TRBD1 (6 bases). V lost 5 bases and J lost 4, with 11 bases in between. The CDR3 spans 12 residues. Germline CDR1 reads DFQATT; CDR2 reads SNEGSKA (reference sequence). CDR3 protein: CSALQGFYGYTF. The CDR3 nucleotides are TGCAGTGCTTTACAGGGATTCTATGGCTACACCTTC.

The chain is built from TRBV6-2 or TRBV6-3 and TRBJ1-2; D not resolved. There are 12 residues in the CDR3. V lost 5 bases to trimming and J lost 0 bases, with 4 bases between them. CDR1 is MNHEY, CDR2 SVGEGT, per germline. CDR3 sequence: CASSETNYGYTF. CDR3 in DNA: TGTGCCAGCAGTGAAACTAACTATGGCTACACCTTC.

The J gene is TRBJ2-5, the V gene TRBV25-1; D call uncertain. The J call is doubtful: the DNA matches TRBJ2-1 better. CDR1 MGHDK and CDR2 SYGVNS come from the germline V gene. This CDR3 region has 11 residues. CDR3 protein: CASSELHEQFF. The DNA for the CDR3 is TGTGCCAGCAGTGAACTCCATGAGCAGTTCTTC.